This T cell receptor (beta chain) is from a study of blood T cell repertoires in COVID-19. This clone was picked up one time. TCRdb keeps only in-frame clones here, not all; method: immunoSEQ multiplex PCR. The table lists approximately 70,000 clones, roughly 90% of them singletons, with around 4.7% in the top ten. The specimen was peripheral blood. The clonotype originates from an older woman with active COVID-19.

DNA for the CDR3: TGTGCCAGCAGCCGGAGGGATAACACTGAAGCTTTCTTT. It codes for CASSRRDNTEAFF. The chain combines TRBV7-9 with TRBJ1-1; D unclear. The germline V gene encodes CDR1 SEHNR and CDR2 FQNEAQ (reference sequence). The CDR3 has 13 amino acids. The V and J ends lost 5 bases and 2 bases respectively, with 9 bases between them.